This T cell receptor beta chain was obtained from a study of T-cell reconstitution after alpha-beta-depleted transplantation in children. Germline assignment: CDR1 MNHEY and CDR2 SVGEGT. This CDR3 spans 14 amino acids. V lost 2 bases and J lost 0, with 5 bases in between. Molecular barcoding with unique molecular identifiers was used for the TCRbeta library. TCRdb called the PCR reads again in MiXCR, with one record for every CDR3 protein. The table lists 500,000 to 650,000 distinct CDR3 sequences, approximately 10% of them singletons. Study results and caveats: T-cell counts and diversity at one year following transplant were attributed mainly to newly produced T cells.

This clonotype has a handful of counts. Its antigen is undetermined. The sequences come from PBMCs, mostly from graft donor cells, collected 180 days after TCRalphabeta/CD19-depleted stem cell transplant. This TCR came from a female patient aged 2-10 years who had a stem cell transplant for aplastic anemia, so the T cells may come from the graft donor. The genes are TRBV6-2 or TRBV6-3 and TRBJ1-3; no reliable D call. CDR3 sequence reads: CASSYAVSGNTIYF. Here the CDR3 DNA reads TGTGCCAGCAGTTACGCAGTCTCTGGAAACACCATATATTTT.